Below, 17 T cell receptor beta chains from the same sample are listed, as sequenced in a study of identical twins. A single record per CDR3 protein comes from TCRdb applying MiXCR to the 5' RACE reads. The table lists hundreds of thousands of distinct CDR3 sequences, around 7.6% of them singletons. Another study also made use of these data, one on yellow fever vaccine responses in identical twins.

Material: CD8+ T cells sorted from blood. Source of these receptors: a woman aged 18-35 years in good health.

Ten or more counts support this clonotype. This chain connects TRBV19 to TRBJ2-3; D may be TRBD1 or TRBD2 (6 bases each). Trimming pared 5 bases from V and 3 bases from J, leaving 15 bases between. Looked up from germline, CDR1 is LNHDA and CDR2 is SQIVND (reference sequence). The CDR3 has 15 residues. The CDR3 loop reads CASSPAGRGTDTQYF. CDR3 sequence (DNA): TGTGCCAGTAGTCCCGCGGGAAGGGGGACAGATACGCAGTATTTT.

The chain links TRBV2 to TRBJ2-7; D gene uncertain. The CDR3 is made up of 13 amino acids. CDR1 and CDR2 from the germline V gene are SNHLY and FYNNEI. The V gene lost 4 bases and the J gene lost 3 bases, with 10 bases spanning the gap. The CDR3 DNA reads TGTGCCAGCAGTGGTCAAGGAAACTACGAGCAGTACGTC. Translation: CASSGQGNYEQYV.

V is TRBV24-1 and J is TRBJ2-1; D is ambiguous. The V and J ends lost 9 bases and 8 bases respectively, with 13 bases between them. In germline, CDR1 is KGHDR, CDR2 SFDVKD. The CDR3 consists of 12 residues. In DNA form, the CDR3 reads TGTGCCACCGCCCACTACGGCGATGAGCAGTTCTTC. The encoded protein is CATAHYGDEQFF.

The J gene is TRBJ2-2, the V gene TRBV9; D possibly corresponds to TRBD1 (6 bases). The V and J ends lost 0 bases and 0 bases respectively, with 12 bases between them. The CDR3 totals 17 residues. The germline V gene has CDR1 SGDLS and CDR2 YYNGEE. The CDR3 here is CASSVVPEGANTGELFF. The CDR3 DNA reads TGTGCCAGCAGCGTAGTCCCTGAGGGGGCGAACACCGGGGAGCTGTTTTTT.

This clonotype was recorded many times. The rearrangement joins TRBV10-3 to TRBJ1-1; D not certain. V was pared by 2 bases and J by 11 bases, with 18 bases between. Germline V gives CDR1 ENHRY, CDR2 SYGVKD. The CDR3 totals 14 residues. CDR3 sequence reads: CAISETSPPAGAFF. Written as DNA, the CDR3 is TGTGCCATCAGTGAGACGTCCCCGCCAGCGGGCGCTTTCTTT.

This clonotype was picked up many times. This rearrangement joins TRBV7-9 to TRBJ2-5; 8 bases align to TRBD1. Germline CDR1 and CDR2: SEHNR and FQNEAQ (reference sequence). Losses at the gene ends were 5 bases for V and 5 bases for J; bases not matched to a gene: 4. The CDR3 extends over 13 amino acids. Here the CDR3 reads CASSPRGLETQYF. CDR3 nucleotides: TGTGCCAGCAGCCCCAGGGGGCTCGAGACCCAGTACTTC.

The V and J genes are TRBV6-5 and TRBJ2-1; D gene unclear. The length of the CDR3 is 16 residues. CDR1 and CDR2 (germline): MNHEY, SVGAGI. The V end was cut by 0 bases, the J end by 0 bases, with 9 bases between. The CDR3 loop is CASSYSLRSSYNEQFF. Here the CDR3 DNA reads TGTGCCAGCAGTTACTCCCTAAGGAGCTCCTACAATGAGCAGTTCTTC.

This chain links TRBV20-1 with TRBJ2-3, with 7 positions matching TRBD2. Germline V gives CDR1 DFQATT, CDR2 SNEGSKA (reference sequence). V shed 0 bases and J 1 base; nucleotides not matched to a gene: 4. The CDR3 is made up of 15 amino acids. The chain's CDR3 is CSARDITSGTDTQYF. CDR3 nucleotides: TGCAGTGCTAGAGATATTACTAGCGGCACAGATACGCAGTATTTT.

The J gene is TRBJ1-2, the V gene TRBV7-6; D is possibly TRBD1 (5 bases). Deletions cut 0 bases from V and 6 bases from J, with 8 bases between. CDR1 and CDR2 (germline): SGHVS, FNYEAQ. The CDR3 length is 13 residues. The CDR3 reads CASSLAGTDGYTF. The CDR3 DNA is TGTGCCAGCAGCTTAGCAGGGACCGATGGCTACACCTTC.

This clonotype appeared many times. This chain links TRBV3-1 with TRBJ2-1; tentative D call: TRBD2 (6 bases). This CDR3 spans 16 amino acids. Trimming cost V 1 base and J 5 bases, with 15 bases left between them. The germline V gene encodes CDR1 LGHDT and CDR2 YNNKEL (reference sequence). The CDR3 DNA reads TGTGCCAGCAGCCAAGTGGGGGGACTCATAAACAATGAGCAGTTCTTC. It yields the protein CASSQVGGLINNEQFF.

In its sample, this clonotype was seen a few times. J is TRBJ1-1 and V is TRBV2; tentatively, D is TRBD1 (5 bases). The CDR3 has 11 residues. Between the trimmed V and J ends, which lost 4 bases and 8 bases, there was a span of 8 bases. The V gene's germline CDR1 is SNHLY and CDR2 FYNNEI. CDR3 loop: CASSGSGEAFF. In DNA form, the CDR3 reads TGTGCCAGCAGTGGGTCAGGGGAAGCTTTCTTT. Full variable domain (outside the CDR3, taken from reference TRBV2 and TRBJ1-1): EPEVTQTPSHQVTQMGQEVILRCVPISNHLYFYWYRQILGQKVEFLVSFYNNEISEKSEIFDDQFSVERPDGSNFTLKIRSTKLEDSAMYFCASSGSGEAFFGQGTRLTVV.

V and J are TRBV11-2 and TRBJ2-7; TRBD1 might be the D (5 bases). The CDR3 runs to 16 residues. Germline CDR1 SGHAT, CDR2 FQNNGV. V was shortened by 1 base and J by 2 bases, with 15 bases between the two germline ends. CDR3 loop: CASSLGQGPITYEQYV. In DNA, the CDR3 is TGTGCCAGCAGCTTAGGGCAGGGCCCCATTACCTACGAGCAGTACGTC.

The chain recombines TRBV9 with TRBJ1-2, with D unresolved. Trimming left V 4 bases short and J 7 bases short, with 14 bases between. Germline V gene lookup returns CDR1 SGDLS and CDR2 YYNGEE. The CDR3 spans 13 residues. The CDR3 protein is CASSLEDLRGYTF. For the CDR3, the DNA is TGTGCCAGCAGCCTAGAGGATTTGCGTGGCTACACCTTC.

This rearrangement joins TRBV9 to TRBJ2-7; TRBD1 is a possible D gene (5 bases). Germline V CDR1 and CDR2: SGDLS, YYNGEE. The germline V and J ends were trimmed by 0 bases and 2 bases, with 9 bases remaining between them. The CDR3 is 14 residues long. The CDR3 sequence is CASSVDSGTYEQYF. CDR3 sequence (DNA): TGTGCCAGCAGCGTAGATTCAGGGACCTACGAGCAGTACTTC.

The table lists this clonotype with a few counts. This rearrangement joins TRBV13 to TRBJ1-1, with unresolved D. Between the trimmed V and J ends, which lost 5 bases and 10 bases, there was a span of 14 bases. Germline V gene lookup returns CDR1 PRHDT and CDR2 FYEKMQ (reference sequence). There are 12 residues in the CDR3. The CDR3 reads CASSTQGSRAFF. The CDR3 DNA reads as TGTGCCAGCAGCACCCAAGGGAGTAGAGCTTTCTTT.

This clonotype has only a few counts. This chain uses TRBV10-3 with TRBJ2-3; D remains unclear. The CDR3 runs 15 residues. The germline CDR1 and CDR2 sequences are ENHRY and SYGVKD. Trimming left V 0 bases short and J 5 bases short, with 12 bases between. CDR3 in amino acids: CAISESVDGRDTQYF. CDR3 in DNA: TGTGCCATCAGTGAGTCAGTGGACGGGCGAGATACGCAGTATTTT.

This chain connects TRBV27 to TRBJ2-1; 8 nucleotides line up with TRBD1. The CDR3 loop spans 13 amino acids. Germline loops: CDR1 MNHEY, CDR2 SMNVEV (reference sequence). Germline trimming cut 9 bases from V and 1 base from J; bases unmatched to any gene: 2. CDR3 nucleotide sequence: TGTGCCAGTACAGGGGGGTCCTACAATGAGCAGTTCTTC. Translated, it gives CASTGGSYNEQFF.